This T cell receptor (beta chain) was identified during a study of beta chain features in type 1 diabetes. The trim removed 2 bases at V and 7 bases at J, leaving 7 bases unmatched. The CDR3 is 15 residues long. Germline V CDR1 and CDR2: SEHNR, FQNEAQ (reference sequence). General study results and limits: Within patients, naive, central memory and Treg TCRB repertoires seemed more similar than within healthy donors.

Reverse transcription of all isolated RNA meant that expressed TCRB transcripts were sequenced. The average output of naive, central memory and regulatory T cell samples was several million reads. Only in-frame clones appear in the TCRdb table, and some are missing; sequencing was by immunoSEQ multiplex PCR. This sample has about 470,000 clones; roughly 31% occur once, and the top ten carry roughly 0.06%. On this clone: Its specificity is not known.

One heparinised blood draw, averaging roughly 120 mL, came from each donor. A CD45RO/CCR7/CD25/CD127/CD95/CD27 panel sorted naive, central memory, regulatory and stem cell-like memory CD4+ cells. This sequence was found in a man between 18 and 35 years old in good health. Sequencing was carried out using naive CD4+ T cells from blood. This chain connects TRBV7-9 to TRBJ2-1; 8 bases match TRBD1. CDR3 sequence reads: CASSLWQGATNEQFF. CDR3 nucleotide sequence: TGTGCCAGCAGCTTATGGCAGGGGGCGACGAATGAGCAGTTCTTC.